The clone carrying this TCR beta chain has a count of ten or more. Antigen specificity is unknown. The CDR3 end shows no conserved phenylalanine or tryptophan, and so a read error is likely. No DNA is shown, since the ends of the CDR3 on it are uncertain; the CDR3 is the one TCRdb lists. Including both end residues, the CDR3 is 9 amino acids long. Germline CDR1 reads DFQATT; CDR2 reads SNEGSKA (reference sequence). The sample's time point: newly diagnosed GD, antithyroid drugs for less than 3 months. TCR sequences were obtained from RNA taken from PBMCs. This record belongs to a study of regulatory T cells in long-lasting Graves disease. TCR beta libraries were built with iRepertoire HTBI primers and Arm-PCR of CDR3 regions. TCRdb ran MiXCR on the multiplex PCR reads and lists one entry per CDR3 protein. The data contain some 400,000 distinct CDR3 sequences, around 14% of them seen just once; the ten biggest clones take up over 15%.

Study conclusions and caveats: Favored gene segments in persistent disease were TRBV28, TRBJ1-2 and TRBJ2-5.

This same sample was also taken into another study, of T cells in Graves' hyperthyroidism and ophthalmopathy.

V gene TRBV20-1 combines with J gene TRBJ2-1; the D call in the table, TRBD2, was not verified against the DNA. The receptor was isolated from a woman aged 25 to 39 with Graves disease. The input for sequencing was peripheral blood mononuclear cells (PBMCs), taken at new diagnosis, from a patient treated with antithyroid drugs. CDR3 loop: CSARGLRTL.